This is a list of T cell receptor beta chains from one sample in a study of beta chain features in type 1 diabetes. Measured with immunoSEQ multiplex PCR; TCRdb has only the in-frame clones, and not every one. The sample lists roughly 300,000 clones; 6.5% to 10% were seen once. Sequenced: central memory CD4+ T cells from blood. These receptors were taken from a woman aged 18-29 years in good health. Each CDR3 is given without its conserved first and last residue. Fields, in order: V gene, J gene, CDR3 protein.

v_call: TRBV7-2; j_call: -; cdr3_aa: ASSTRPPSYEQY
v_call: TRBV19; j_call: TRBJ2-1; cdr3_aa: ASSSHRGRRGDEQF
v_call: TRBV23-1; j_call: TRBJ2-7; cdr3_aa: ASSQPRVGPYEQY
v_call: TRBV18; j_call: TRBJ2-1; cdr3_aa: ASSPRDRGIPYNEQF
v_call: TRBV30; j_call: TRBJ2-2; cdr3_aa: AWSDPPRATGELF
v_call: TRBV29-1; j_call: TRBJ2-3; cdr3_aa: SGSGQVTDTQY
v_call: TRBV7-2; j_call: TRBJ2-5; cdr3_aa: ASSPGPLAAQY
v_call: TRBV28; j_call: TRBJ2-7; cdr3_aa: ASRKPETYEQY
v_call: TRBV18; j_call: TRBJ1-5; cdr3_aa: ASAPPPGGPRNQPQH
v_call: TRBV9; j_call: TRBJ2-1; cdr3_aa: ASSVGAASGNNEQF
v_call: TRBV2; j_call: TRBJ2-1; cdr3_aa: ASSELGPPEQF
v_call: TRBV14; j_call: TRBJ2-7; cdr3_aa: ASSQGVDLEQY
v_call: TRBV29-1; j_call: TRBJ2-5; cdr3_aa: SVGEQGFGGTQY
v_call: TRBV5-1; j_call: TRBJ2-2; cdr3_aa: ASSRQGDIAGELF
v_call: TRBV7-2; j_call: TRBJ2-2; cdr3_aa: ASRRGTGGTGELF
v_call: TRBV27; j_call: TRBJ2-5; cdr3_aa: ASSLTGNQETQY
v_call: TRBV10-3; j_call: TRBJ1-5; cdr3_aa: AISSVPGQPQH
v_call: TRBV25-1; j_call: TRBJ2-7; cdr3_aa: ASSKSGTGAYEQY
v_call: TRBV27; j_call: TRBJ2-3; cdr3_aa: AIASGEVSTDTQY
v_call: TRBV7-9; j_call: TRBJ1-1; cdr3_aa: ASSSLAGGYTEAF